This TCR beta chain was retrieved from a study of T cell changes during pregnancy in multiple sclerosis. The trim removed 0 bases at V and 5 bases at J, leaving 8 bases unmatched. This CDR3 comprises 16 residues. The germline gives CDR1 LGHNA, CDR2 YSLEER. Measured with immunoSEQ multiplex PCR; TCRdb has only the in-frame clones, and not every one. The sample lists some 130,000 clones; 90% to 98% were seen once. This specimen consisted of peripheral blood, obtained after pregnancy. This clonotype was obtained from a female donor with multiple sclerosis, enrolled in a pregnancy study. The chain links TRBV4-3 to TRBJ2-7; 9 nucleotides align to TRBD2. CDR3 DNA: TGCGCCAGCAGCCAAGATCGGAGCGGGAGGATAGACGAGCAGTACTTC. Translated, it gives CASSQDRSGRIDEQYF.